This T cell receptor (beta chain) was recovered during a study of blood T cell repertoires in COVID-19. Study-wide background: The cDNA or gDNA used as material had been derived from T cells, B-cell-depleted T cells, or PBMCs.

The CDR3 extends over 18 amino acids. CDR1 is LGHNA and CDR2 is YNFKEQ in the germline V gene. Trimming took 0 bases from V and 0 from J, leaving 14 bases between them. Source study methods: Amplification from reference gene primers served as the basis for estimated nucleated cell counts. Profiling relied on immunoSEQ multiplex PCR, and the TCRdb table lists in-frame clones only, not all of them. Clone size and the V and J calls come from that table; the DNA yielded D and trimming. Of 250,000 or so clones in the sample, around 89% are singletons; the top ten hold approximately 2.1%. The clonotype was recovered from a woman aged 60-75 years with COVID-19, enrolled during active disease. This chain links TRBV4-2 with TRBJ2-2; maybe TRBD2 (6 bases). Sequences were obtained from peripheral blood. In DNA, the CDR3 is TGTGCCAGCAGCCAAGATAGGGCCGGGGGACCGAACACCGGGGAGCTGTTTTTT. Protein sequence: CASSQDRAGGPNTGELFF.